Listed below are T cell receptor beta chains from one sample, sequenced in a study of molecular identifiers for immune sequencing clone quantification. A single record per CDR3 protein comes from TCRdb applying MiXCR to the PCR reads. This sample has about 510,000 distinct CDR3 sequences, with 25% found just once. Specimen: naive CD8+ T cells from blood, with Jurkat cell RNA spiked in. These receptors were taken from a human donor in good health. Some libraries in this study had Jurkat cell RNA spiked in. Each CDR3 is given with its conserved first and last residue. The D gene is left open where the match is weak. The size of a clone is reported for some rows only, either as once, few or many, or as a class for expanded clones.

cdr3_length: 14
v_call: TRBV4-2
clone_size: many
d_call: .
j_call: TRBJ2-7
cdr3_aa: CASSQGASEYEQYF
cdr3_nt: TGTGCCAGCAGCCAAGGGGCTAGCGAGTACGAGCAGTACTTC

cdr3_length: 14
v_call: TRBV10-3
clone_size: .
d_call: .
j_call: TRBJ2-7
cdr3_aa: CAISDQASTYEQYF
cdr3_nt: TGTGCCATCAGTGACCAGGCCAGCACCTACGAGCAGTACTTC

cdr3_length: 15
v_call: TRBV6-2/TRBV6-3
clone_size: few
d_call: .
j_call: TRBJ2-5
cdr3_aa: CASSYITGAGETQYF
cdr3_nt: TGTGCCAGCAGTTACATAACGGGGGCCGGGGAGACCCAGTACTTC

cdr3_length: 14
v_call: TRBV20-1
clone_size: .
d_call: TRBD2
j_call: TRBJ2-7
cdr3_aa: CSARTSGDLYEQYF
cdr3_nt: TGCAGTGCCCGGACTAGCGGAGATCTCTACGAGCAGTACTTC

cdr3_length: 12
v_call: TRBV9
clone_size: many
d_call: TRBD1
j_call: TRBJ1-2
cdr3_aa: CASRGTGDDYTF
cdr3_nt: TGTGCCAGCAGAGGGACAGGGGATGACTACACCTTC

cdr3_length: 15
v_call: TRBV5-6
clone_size: .
d_call: .
j_call: TRBJ2-4
cdr3_aa: CASSLVRGAKNIQYF
cdr3_nt: TGTGCCAGCAGCTTGGTCCGGGGAGCCAAAAACATTCAGTACTTC

cdr3_length: 12
v_call: TRBV7-2
clone_size: many
d_call: .
j_call: TRBJ2-1
cdr3_aa: CASSLGVPEQFF
cdr3_nt: TGTGCCAGCAGCTTAGGCGTGCCCGAGCAGTTCTTC

cdr3_length: 15
v_call: TRBV19
clone_size: .
d_call: .
j_call: TRBJ2-7
cdr3_aa: CASKVGPQGSYEQYF
cdr3_nt: TGTGCCAGTAAGGTCGGACCCCAAGGCTCCTACGAGCAGTACTTC

cdr3_length: 14
v_call: TRBV4-3
clone_size: many
d_call: .
j_call: TRBJ2-7
cdr3_aa: CASSQDATTYEQYF
cdr3_nt: TGCGCCAGCAGCCAAGATGCAACCACCTACGAGCAGTACTTC

cdr3_length: 17
v_call: TRBV4-3
clone_size: .
d_call: .
j_call: TRBJ1-1
cdr3_aa: CASSQERWGQQNTETFF
cdr3_nt: TGCGCCAGCAGCCAGGAAAGGTGGGGGCAGCAGAACACTGAAACTTTCTTT

cdr3_length: 16
v_call: TRBV30
clone_size: many
d_call: .
j_call: TRBJ1-1
cdr3_aa: CAWSPGTNTGWTEAFF
cdr3_nt: TGTGCCTGGAGTCCGGGGACAAATACTGGGTGGACTGAAGCTTTCTTT

cdr3_length: 13
v_call: TRBV29-1
clone_size: few
d_call: .
j_call: TRBJ2-7
cdr3_aa: CSVEVPGPYEQYF
cdr3_nt: TGCAGCGTTGAAGTTCCAGGGCCCTACGAGCAGTACTTC

cdr3_length: 14
v_call: TRBV4-3
clone_size: .
d_call: .
j_call: TRBJ1-1
cdr3_aa: CASSQDWQDTEAFF
cdr3_nt: TGCGCCAGCAGCCAAGATTGGCAGGACACTGAAGCTTTCTTT

cdr3_length: 15
v_call: TRBV27
clone_size: .
d_call: TRBD2
j_call: TRBJ2-3
cdr3_aa: CASSFGGMSTDTQYF
cdr3_nt: TGTGCCAGCAGTTTCGGGGGGATGAGCACAGATACGCAGTATTTT

cdr3_length: 16
v_call: TRBV6-2/TRBV6-3
clone_size: .
d_call: .
j_call: TRBJ1-1
cdr3_aa: CASSYNTGTLNTEAFF
cdr3_nt: TGTGCCAGCAGTTACAACACGGGGACCTTGAACACTGAAGCTTTCTTT

cdr3_length: 15
v_call: TRBV14
clone_size: .
d_call: .
j_call: TRBJ2-5
cdr3_aa: CASSQGSHLMEPQYF
cdr3_nt: TGTGCCAGCAGCCAAGGTTCCCATCTTATGGAGCCCCAGTACTTC

cdr3_length: 14
v_call: TRBV19
clone_size: .
d_call: .
j_call: TRBJ1-1
cdr3_aa: CASSIGTLNTEAFF
cdr3_nt: TGTGCCAGTAGTATAGGGACCCTGAACACTGAAGCTTTCTTT

cdr3_length: 16
v_call: TRBV2
clone_size: many
d_call: TRBD1
j_call: TRBJ1-1
cdr3_aa: CASSPPGTGVYTEAFF
cdr3_nt: TGTGCCAGCAGTCCACCGGGGACAGGGGTCTACACTGAAGCTTTCTTT

cdr3_length: 13
v_call: TRBV30
clone_size: .
d_call: .
j_call: TRBJ1-1
cdr3_aa: CAWSMTGNTEAFF
cdr3_nt: TGTGCCTGGAGTATGACAGGGAACACTGAAGCTTTCTTT

cdr3_length: 16
v_call: TRBV7-9
clone_size: many
d_call: .
j_call: TRBJ1-4
cdr3_aa: CASSSEAQGLNEKLFF
cdr3_nt: TGTGCCAGCAGCTCCGAGGCGCAGGGGCTTAATGAAAAACTGTTTTTT

cdr3_length: 17
v_call: TRBV7-6
clone_size: many
d_call: .
j_call: TRBJ2-6
cdr3_aa: CASSLGTAGSGANVLTF
cdr3_nt: TGTGCCAGCAGCTTAGGAACCGCGGGATCTGGGGCCAACGTCCTGACTTTC

cdr3_length: 14
v_call: TRBV12-3/TRBV12-4
clone_size: .
d_call: .
j_call: TRBJ2-3
cdr3_aa: CASSWGARTDTQYF
cdr3_nt: TGTGCCAGCAGTTGGGGGGCCCGCACAGATACGCAGTATTTC

cdr3_length: 16
v_call: TRBV7-9
clone_size: many
d_call: .
j_call: TRBJ1-1
cdr3_aa: CASSFGLLSGDAEAFF
cdr3_nt: TGTGCCAGCAGCTTTGGCTTATTGAGCGGGGACGCTGAAGCTTTCTTT

cdr3_length: 11
v_call: TRBV20-1
clone_size: many
d_call: .
j_call: TRBJ2-7
cdr3_aa: CSARTSYEQYF
cdr3_nt: TGCAGCGCCCGCACATCCTACGAGCAGTACTTC

cdr3_length: 14
v_call: TRBV30
clone_size: few
d_call: TRBD2
j_call: TRBJ2-3
cdr3_aa: CAWSSSGVTDTQYF
cdr3_nt: TGTGCCTGGAGTTCTAGCGGGGTAACAGATACGCAGTATTTT

cdr3_length: 14
v_call: TRBV27
clone_size: many
d_call: TRBD1
j_call: TRBJ1-1
cdr3_aa: CASRSGTGAFGAFF
cdr3_nt: TGTGCCAGCAGATCCGGGACAGGGGCTTTTGGTGCTTTCTTT

cdr3_length: 15
v_call: TRBV7-9
clone_size: few
d_call: TRBD1
j_call: TRBJ1-2
cdr3_aa: CASISLNGTGGRYTF
cdr3_nt: TGTGCCAGCATCTCACTAAACGGGACAGGGGGCCGCTACACCTTC

cdr3_length: 14
v_call: TRBV6-2/TRBV6-3
clone_size: .
d_call: .
j_call: TRBJ1-2
cdr3_aa: CASSSSQGLYGYTF
cdr3_nt: .

cdr3_length: 11
v_call: TRBV7-9
clone_size: many
d_call: .
j_call: TRBJ2-7
cdr3_aa: CASSATGEQYF
cdr3_nt: TGTGCCAGCAGCGCGACAGGAGAGCAGTACTTC

cdr3_length: 14
v_call: TRBV10-3
clone_size: few
d_call: .
j_call: TRBJ2-3
cdr3_aa: CAISDGGGTDTQYF
cdr3_nt: TGTGCCATCAGTGATGGTGGGGGAACAGATACGCAGTATTTT

cdr3_length: 14
v_call: TRBV5-1
clone_size: many
d_call: .
j_call: TRBJ2-3
cdr3_aa: CASSLVLMPDTQYF
cdr3_nt: TGCGCCAGCAGCTTGGTCCTAATGCCAGATACGCAGTATTTT

cdr3_length: 16
v_call: TRBV5-1
clone_size: .
d_call: .
j_call: TRBJ2-1
cdr3_aa: CASSANRLNSYNEQFF
cdr3_nt: TGCGCCAGCAGCGCCAACAGGTTAAACTCCTACAATGAGCAGTTCTTC

cdr3_length: 15
v_call: TRBV2
clone_size: .
d_call: .
j_call: TRBJ2-7
cdr3_aa: CASSSSGLASHEQYF
cdr3_nt: TGTGCCAGCAGTTCGTCCGGCCTAGCAAGCCACGAGCAGTACTTC

cdr3_length: 15
v_call: TRBV20-1
clone_size: few
d_call: TRBD1
j_call: TRBJ2-3
cdr3_aa: CSAKPGQAITDTQYF
cdr3_nt: TGCAGTGCAAAACCGGGACAGGCTATCACAGATACGCAGTATTTT

cdr3_length: 11
v_call: TRBV6-2/TRBV6-3
clone_size: many
d_call: .
j_call: TRBJ1-1
cdr3_aa: CAAGPGTEAFF
cdr3_nt: TGTGCCGCGGGGCCAGGGACTGAAGCTTTCTTT

cdr3_length: 16
v_call: TRBV29-1
clone_size: .
d_call: .
j_call: TRBJ2-5
cdr3_aa: CSVHGGKTTPEETQYF
cdr3_nt: TGCAGCGTACACGGGGGAAAAACTACCCCGGAGGAGACCCAGTACTTC

cdr3_length: 13
v_call: TRBV27
clone_size: few
d_call: .
j_call: TRBJ1-1
cdr3_aa: CASSPSPEGGAFF
cdr3_nt: TGTGCCAGCAGTCCGTCCCCTGAGGGGGGAGCTTTCTTT

cdr3_length: 12
v_call: TRBV5-5
clone_size: many
d_call: .
j_call: TRBJ1-6
cdr3_aa: CASSSDPRPLHF
cdr3_nt: TGTGCCAGCAGTTCCGACCCGCGGCCCCTCCACTTT

cdr3_length: 15
v_call: TRBV10-2
clone_size: .
d_call: .
j_call: TRBJ1-5
cdr3_aa: CASSESAESNQPQHF
cdr3_nt: TGCGCCAGCAGTGAGTCGGCAGAATCCAATCAGCCCCAGCATTTT

cdr3_length: 16
v_call: TRBV7-2
clone_size: many
d_call: TRBD1
j_call: TRBJ1-5
cdr3_aa: CASSSATGPASQPQHF
cdr3_nt: TGTGCCAGCAGCTCCGCGACAGGGCCAGCGTCTCAGCCCCAGCATTTT

cdr3_length: 13
v_call: TRBV7-9
clone_size: many
d_call: .
j_call: TRBJ2-7
cdr3_aa: CASSQRLGPEQYF
cdr3_nt: TGTGCCAGCAGCCAAAGGCTGGGGCCTGAGCAGTACTTC

cdr3_length: 18
v_call: TRBV12-3/TRBV12-4
clone_size: .
d_call: .
j_call: TRBJ1-5
cdr3_aa: CASSLTGLDSNSNQRQHF
cdr3_nt: TGTGCCAGCAGTTTAACGGGGCTGGACTCAAATAGCAATCAGCGCCAGCATTTT

cdr3_length: 13
v_call: TRBV6-2/TRBV6-3
clone_size: many
d_call: .
j_call: TRBJ1-1
cdr3_aa: CASSYVMNTEAFF
cdr3_nt: TGTGCCAGCAGTTACGTGATGAACACTGAAGCTTTCTTT

cdr3_length: 18
v_call: TRBV5-4
clone_size: .
d_call: .
j_call: TRBJ1-1
cdr3_aa: CAGSVVGGATGSNTEAFF
cdr3_nt: TGTGCCGGCAGCGTTGTTGGGGGCGCTACAGGGTCGAACACTGAAGCTTTCTTT

cdr3_length: 15
v_call: TRBV14
clone_size: .
d_call: TRBD2
j_call: TRBJ2-7
cdr3_aa: CASSPLTGGLYEQYF
cdr3_nt: TGTGCCAGCAGCCCCCTGACGGGAGGATTGTACGAGCAGTACTTC

cdr3_length: 18
v_call: TRBV7-8
clone_size: .
d_call: TRBD1
j_call: TRBJ2-6
cdr3_aa: CASSFKIQGAWGANVLTF
cdr3_nt: TGTGCCAGCAGCTTTAAAATACAGGGGGCGTGGGGGGCCAACGTCCTGACTTTC

cdr3_length: 15
v_call: TRBV7-9
clone_size: few
d_call: TRBD1
j_call: TRBJ1-2
cdr3_aa: CASSREGQGNYGYTF
cdr3_nt: TGTGCCAGCAGCCGAGAAGGACAGGGCAACTATGGCTACACCTTC

cdr3_length: 11
v_call: TRBV30
clone_size: .
d_call: .
j_call: TRBJ2-7
cdr3_aa: CAWSVRSEQYF
cdr3_nt: TGTGCCTGGAGTGTGCGATCCGAGCAGTACTTC

cdr3_length: 15
v_call: TRBV15
clone_size: few
d_call: .
j_call: TRBJ2-3
cdr3_aa: CATSRDRFGADTQYF
cdr3_nt: TGTGCCACCAGCAGAGACCGATTCGGGGCAGATACGCAGTATTTT

cdr3_length: 16
v_call: TRBV7-9
clone_size: many
d_call: .
j_call: TRBJ1-4
cdr3_aa: CASSLVRQGLEEKLFF
cdr3_nt: TGTGCCAGCAGCTTAGTGAGGCAGGGGCTCGAAGAAAAACTGTTTTTT

cdr3_length: 14
v_call: TRBV6-2/TRBV6-3
clone_size: .
d_call: .
j_call: TRBJ2-5
cdr3_aa: CASSSGEGQETQYF
cdr3_nt: TGTGCCAGCAGTTCGGGCGAGGGCCAAGAGACCCAGTACTTC

cdr3_length: 17
v_call: TRBV6-2/TRBV6-3
clone_size: .
d_call: TRBD2
j_call: TRBJ2-2
cdr3_aa: CASSYVKGTSYTGELFF
cdr3_nt: TGTGCCAGCAGTTATGTCAAAGGGACTAGTTACACCGGGGAGCTGTTTTTT

cdr3_length: 14
v_call: TRBV6-2/TRBV6-3
clone_size: few
d_call: .
j_call: TRBJ1-1
cdr3_aa: CASSYGTAYTEAFF
cdr3_nt: TGTGCCAGCAGTTACGGGACGGCCTACACTGAAGCTTTCTTT

cdr3_length: 14
v_call: TRBV19
clone_size: few
d_call: TRBD1
j_call: TRBJ2-1
cdr3_aa: CASNRGSSYNEQFF
cdr3_nt: TGTGCCAGTAACAGGGGAAGCTCCTACAATGAGCAGTTCTTC

cdr3_length: 14
v_call: TRBV7-6
clone_size: few
d_call: .
j_call: TRBJ2-7
cdr3_aa: CASSLAGRADEQYF
cdr3_nt: TGTGCCAGCAGCTTAGCGGGTCGGGCGGACGAGCAGTACTTC